Described below is a single TCR beta chain sequence and its context. Its antigen is not known. This entry belongs to a study of beta chain features in type 1 diabetes. Study information: The patients were much like the healthy donors in age, gender and cell yields.

Study results and limitations: A possible short-template PCR bias applies equally to patients and controls. When Type 1 diabetes patients were examined, their TCRB CDR3s proved moderately but significantly shorter in all four CD4+ subsets.

The isolated RNA, all of it, was reverse transcribed, so expressed TCRB transcripts were what got sequenced. Using immunoSEQ multiplex PCR, the repertoire was profiled, and TCRdb retains in-frame clones only, with some absent. The table lists more than 300,000 clones, roughly 12% of them singletons. Trimming removed 6 bases from V and 3 bases from J, with 17 bases in between. The CDR3 length is 14 residues. Germline CDR1 and CDR2: SQVTM and ANQGSEA. Sequencing input: naive CD4+ T cells from blood. The gene calls are TRBV29-1 and TRBJ1-1, with D possibly matching TRBD1 (5 bases). The receptor was isolated from a woman younger than 30 with type 1 diabetes. Here the CDR3 reads CSVETRLGDTEAFF. Written as DNA, the CDR3 is TGCAGCGTCGAGACGCGGCTAGGGGACACTGAAGCTTTCTTT.